This T cell receptor beta chain is from a study of T cells in Graves' hyperthyroidism and ophthalmopathy. Overall study results and limits: Blood samples included most of the expanded thyroid clonotypes exceeding 0.001. Ophthalmopathy got predicted by the model a median approximately 6 months before its onset.

Among the patients, aged 18 to 65, hyperthyroidism was newly diagnosed and had lasted under 2 months. Patients with uncontrolled infections, other autoimmune diseases, pregnancy or lactation were excluded. This clonotype appeared many times. Its antigen is unknown. Using RNA transcripts as the source, TCR beta CDR3 regions were amplified. First-round RT-PCR targeting the TCR CDR3 was performed with the HTBI primer set. TCRdb re-analysed the multiplex PCR reads in MiXCR, keeping a single row per CDR3 protein. The sample records some 400,000 distinct CDR3 sequences, 14% being singletons. This clonotype was obtained from a woman aged 60-70 years with Graves' hyperthyroidism. The sequenced sample was blood.

The CDR3 DNA follows: TGTGCCAGCAGTCCTACAGGGGGCTCTGAGACCCAGTACTTC. Its translation is CASSPTGGSETQYF. The J gene is TRBJ2-5, the V gene TRBV28, with TRBD1 identical over 9 bases. The V gene's germline CDR1 is MDHEN and CDR2 SYDVKM. V lost 5 bases and J lost 5; bases outside the gene matches: 6. The CDR3 consists of 14 residues.